Below, one T cell receptor beta chain is given with its context. TCRdb keeps only in-frame clones here, not all; method: immunoSEQ multiplex PCR. The sample shows 73,000 or so clones, approximately 90% of them seen only once. This entry comes from a study of T cell responses to AZD1222 COVID-19 vaccine. This CDR3 is built from 16 residues. Germline CDR1 reads SGHRS; CDR2 reads YFSETQ. The ends were cut back, 0 bases at V and 10 bases at J, with 17 bases in the middle. This TCR derives from an adult in good health. Source: peripheral blood, taken on day 0 of AZD1222 vaccination. This chain uses TRBV5-1 with TRBJ1-6; a possible D gene is TRBD1 (5 bases). The CDR3 nucleotides read TGCGCCAGCAGCTTGGGTAGGGGTTCGGTTGAGTCACCCCTCCACTTT. Translation gives CASSLGRGSVESPLHF.